The 15 T cell receptor beta chains below were found in one sample sequenced in a study of T cell changes during pregnancy in multiple sclerosis. The table came from immunoSEQ multiplex PCR; TCRdb's copy has only in-frame clones and leaves some out. The table has tens of thousands of clones, 85% to 95% seen once. This specimen consisted of peripheral blood, obtained after pregnancy. Source of these receptors: a female donor with multiple sclerosis, enrolled in a pregnancy study.

This sequence joins TRBV19 and TRBJ1-1; TRBD1 matches at 9 bases. V lost 7 bases, J lost 3 bases, and 3 bases stayed unmatched. Germline values: CDR1 LNHDA, CDR2 SQIVND (reference sequence). The CDR3 is 13 amino acids. CDR3 residues: CASTWTGDTEAFF. The CDR3 DNA reads TGTGCCAGTACTTGGACAGGGGACACTGAAGCTTTCTTT.

The rearrangement uses TRBV6-5 and TRBJ1-1, with unresolved D. The CDR3 runs 14 residues. From germline, CDR1 is MNHEY and CDR2 SVGAGI. Trimming pared 0 bases from V and 2 bases from J, leaving 7 bases between. DNA for the CDR3: TGTGCCAGCAGTTACTCAGGGAGTAACACTGAAGCTTTCTTT. Its protein is CASSYSGSNTEAFF.

This chain connects TRBV9 to TRBJ2-5, with D tentatively TRBD2 (7 bases). Trimming pared 0 bases from V and 2 bases from J, leaving 14 bases between. This CDR3 is 16 amino acids long. Germline-derived CDR1 and CDR2 are SGDLS and YYNGEE. The CDR3 loop is CASSVGRGGGQETQYF. DNA of the CDR3: TGTGCCAGCAGCGTAGGGAGGGGGGGCGGTCAAGAGACCCAGTACTTC.

The chain is built from TRBV27 and TRBJ1-2, with TRBD1 matching 12 bases. Germline-derived CDR1 and CDR2 are MNHEY and SMNVEV (reference sequence). The length of the CDR3 is 14 residues. V dropped 5 bases and J dropped 8; count of bases not matched to a gene: 6. The DNA of the CDR3 is TGTGCCAGCAGTCGGGGACAGGGGGCTGCAGGCTACACCTTC. Its protein is CASSRGQGAAGYTF.

This clone showed up just once. The chain carries TRBV6-5 and TRBJ2-7, with a tentative D call TRBD2 (7 bases). Trimming took 7 bases from V and 5 from J, leaving 15 bases between them. This CDR3 has 13 residues. The germline V gene encodes CDR1 MNHEY and CDR2 SVGAGI. CDR3: CASKGGVRNEQYF. Here the CDR3 DNA reads TGTGCCAGCAAGGGGGGGGTACGGAACGAGCAGTACTTC.

The J gene is TRBJ1-2, the V gene TRBV6-4; 8 bases map to TRBD1. Germline CDR1 is MRHNA and CDR2 is SNTAGT. The CDR3 consists of 14 residues. J lost 3 bases, V lost 5 bases, and 5 bases had no gene match. DNA of the CDR3: TGTGCCAGCAGTCCAGGGGGCTTCGACTATGGCTACACCTTC. Translating it yields CASSPGGFDYGYTF.

The chain uses TRBV6-4 and TRBJ2-3; a possible D gene is TRBD1 (7 bases). CDR1 is MRHNA and CDR2 is SNTAGT in the germline V gene. The CDR3 totals 15 residues. V was trimmed by 8 bases and J by 1 base, leaving 16 bases between them. DNA for the CDR3: TGTGCCAGCTCCGAATCCAGGGGGGGCACAGATACGCAGTATTTT. Its translation is CASSESRGGTDTQYF.

This clone was recorded once. V gene TRBV7-2 combines with J gene TRBJ1-2; D is uncertain. Deletions cut 5 bases from V and 2 bases from J, with 6 bases between. Germline values: CDR1 SGHTA, CDR2 FQGNSA. The CDR3 extends over 12 amino acids. CDR3 sequence (DNA): TGTGCCAGCAGCCCCAGAAACTATGGCTACACCTTC. Translating gives CASSPRNYGYTF.

The chain has TRBV5-4 and TRBJ2-1; TRBD2 agrees at 7 bases. With V trimmed by 2 bases and J by 0 bases, 8 bases remained unmatched. This CDR3 is built from 17 residues. Germline CDR1 SGHNT, CDR2 YYREEE (reference sequence). CDR3 region: CASSFSASGLSYNEQFF. The DNA for the CDR3 is TGTGCCAGCAGCTTCTCGGCTAGCGGCCTCTCCTACAATGAGCAGTTCTTC.

The chain combines TRBV11-2 with TRBJ2-7; D is possibly TRBD2 (5 bases). This CDR3 is built from 12 residues. In germline, CDR1 is SGHAT, CDR2 FQNNGV. The V end lost 6 bases, the J end lost 3 bases, and 9 bases lay between the germline ends. CDR3 in amino acids: CASRREGYEQYF. The CDR3 DNA follows: TGTGCCAGCAGACGAGAGGGCTACGAGCAGTACTTC.

Only one count was recorded for this clone. V is TRBV25-1 and J is TRBJ1-3; possible D gene TRBD1, 5 bases. This CDR3 comprises 13 residues. Germline loops: CDR1 MGHDK, CDR2 SYGVNS. Trimming pared 10 bases from V and 4 bases from J, leaving 14 bases between. Here the CDR3 reads CATTDIVGNTIYF. CDR3 bases: TGTGCCACGACAGATATTGTAGGAAACACCATATATTTT. The full variable domain, in which reference TRBV25-1 and TRBJ1-3 provide the parts outside the CDR3, is EADIYQTPRYLVIGTGKKITLECSQTMGHDKMYWYQQDPGMELHLIHYSYGVNSTEKGDLSSESTVSRIRTEHFPLTLESARPSHTSQYLCATTDIVGNTIYFGEGSWLTVV.

This sequence joins TRBV11-2 and TRBJ2-1; TRBD2 might be the D (7 bases). Germline lookup yields CDR1 SGHAT and CDR2 FQNNGV. Trimming removed 4 bases at V and 6 bases at J, with 19 bases between. CDR3 size: 16 residues. CDR3 residues: CASSYLWGGLGNEQFF. The CDR3 DNA sequence: TGTGCCAGCAGCTACCTCTGGGGGGGCCTCGGCAATGAGCAGTTCTTC.

The V and J genes are TRBV18 and TRBJ2-3, with TRBD1 matching 9 bases. Germline lookup yields CDR1 KGHSH and CDR2 LQKENI. Unmatched junction bases numbered 8, after V lost 6 bases and J lost 4 bases. The length of the CDR3 is 15 residues. The CDR3 sequence: CASSHRTGEADTQYF. Here the CDR3 DNA reads TGTGCCAGCTCGCACAGGACAGGGGAGGCAGATACGCAGTATTTT.

The chain carries TRBV9 and TRBJ2-5; tentatively, D is TRBD2 (6 bases). This CDR3 has 14 amino acids. V gave up 0 bases and J gave up 4 bases, with 10 bases separating them. The V gene's germline CDR1 is SGDLS and CDR2 YYNGEE. CDR3 sequence reads: CASSVGGDAETQYF. The CDR3 DNA sequence: TGTGCCAGCAGCGTAGGCGGGGATGCAGAGACCCAGTACTTC.

The genes are TRBV9 and TRBJ1-6; no firm D call. V was trimmed by 4 bases and J by 8 bases, leaving 10 bases between them. CDR3 length equals 13 residues. Germline V gene sequence: CDR1 SGDLS, CDR2 YYNGEE. CDR3 sequence reads: CASSPRMDSPLHF. CDR3 nucleotides: TGTGCCAGCAGCCCGAGGATGGATTCACCCCTCCACTTT. The full variable domain, completed using reference TRBV9 and TRBJ1-6, is DSGVTQTPKHLITATGQRVTLRCSPRSGDLSVYWYQQSLDQGLQFLIQYYNGEERAKGNILERFSAQQFPDLHSELNLSSLELGDSALYFCASSPRMDSPLHFGNGTRLTVT.